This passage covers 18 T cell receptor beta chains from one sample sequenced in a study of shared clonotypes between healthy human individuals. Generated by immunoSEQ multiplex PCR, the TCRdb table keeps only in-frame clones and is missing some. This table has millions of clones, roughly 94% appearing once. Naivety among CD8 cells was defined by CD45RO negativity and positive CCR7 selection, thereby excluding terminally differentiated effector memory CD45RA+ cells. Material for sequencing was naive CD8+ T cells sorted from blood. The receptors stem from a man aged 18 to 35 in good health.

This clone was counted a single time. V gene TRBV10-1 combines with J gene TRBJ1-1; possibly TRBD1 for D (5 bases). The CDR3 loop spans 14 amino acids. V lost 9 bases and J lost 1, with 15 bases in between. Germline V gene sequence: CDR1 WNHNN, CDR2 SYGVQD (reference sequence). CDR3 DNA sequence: TGCGCCAGAGTACCGGGGGGGACGAACACTGAAGCTTTCTTT. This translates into CARVPGGTNTEAFF.

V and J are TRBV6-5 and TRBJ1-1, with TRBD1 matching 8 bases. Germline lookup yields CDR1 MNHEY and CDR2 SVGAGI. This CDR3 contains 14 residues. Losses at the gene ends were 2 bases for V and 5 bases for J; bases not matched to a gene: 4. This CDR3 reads CASSYTRGRTEAFF. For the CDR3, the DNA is TGTGCCAGCAGTTACACCAGGGGGCGGACTGAAGCTTTCTTT.

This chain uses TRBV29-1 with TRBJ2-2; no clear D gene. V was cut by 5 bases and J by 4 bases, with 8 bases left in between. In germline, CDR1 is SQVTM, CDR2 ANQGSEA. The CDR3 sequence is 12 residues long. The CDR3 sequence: CSVPDLTGELFF. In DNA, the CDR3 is TGCAGCGTTCCTGATCTCACCGGGGAGCTGTTTTTT.

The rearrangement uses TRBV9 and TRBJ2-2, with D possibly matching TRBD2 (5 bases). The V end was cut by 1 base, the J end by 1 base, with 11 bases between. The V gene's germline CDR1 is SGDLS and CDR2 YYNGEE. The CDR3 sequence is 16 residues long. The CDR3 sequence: CASSVSGFGNTGELFF. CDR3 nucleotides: TGTGCCAGCAGCGTATCGGGGTTTGGGAACACCGGGGAGCTGTTTTTT.

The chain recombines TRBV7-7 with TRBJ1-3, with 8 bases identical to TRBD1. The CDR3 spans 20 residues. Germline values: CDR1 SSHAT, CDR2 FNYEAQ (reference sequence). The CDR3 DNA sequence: TGTGTCAGGGACTTAGGGCACAGGGGGAAAGACCATTTCTCTGGAAACACCATATATTTT. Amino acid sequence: CVRDLGHRGKDHFSGNTIYF. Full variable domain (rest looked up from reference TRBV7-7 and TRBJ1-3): GAGVSQSPRYKVTKRGQDVTLRCDPISSHATLYWYQQALGQGPEFLTYFNYEAQPDKSGLPSDRFSAERPEGSISTLTIQRTEQRDSAMYRCVRDLGHRGKDHFSGNTIYFGEGSWLTVV.

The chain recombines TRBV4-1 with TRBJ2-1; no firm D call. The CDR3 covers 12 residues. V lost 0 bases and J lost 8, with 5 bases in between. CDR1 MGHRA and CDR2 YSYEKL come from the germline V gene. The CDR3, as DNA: TGCGCCAGCAGCCAAGATATGGATGAGCAGTTCTTC. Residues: CASSQDMDEQFF.

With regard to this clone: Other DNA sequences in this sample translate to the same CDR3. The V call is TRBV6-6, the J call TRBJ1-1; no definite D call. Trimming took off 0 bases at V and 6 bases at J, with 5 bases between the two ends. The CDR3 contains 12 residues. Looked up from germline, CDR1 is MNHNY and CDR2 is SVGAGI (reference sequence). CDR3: CASSYSGAEAFF. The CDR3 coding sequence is TGTGCCAGCAGTTACTCGGGAGCTGAAGCTTTCTTT.

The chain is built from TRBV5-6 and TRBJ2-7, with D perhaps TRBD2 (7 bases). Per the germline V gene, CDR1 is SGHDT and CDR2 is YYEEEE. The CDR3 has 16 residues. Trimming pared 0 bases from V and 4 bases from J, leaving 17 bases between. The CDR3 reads CASSLVVSGGAYEQYF. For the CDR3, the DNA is TGTGCCAGCAGCTTGGTAGTCTCGGGGGGCGCTTACGAGCAGTACTTC.

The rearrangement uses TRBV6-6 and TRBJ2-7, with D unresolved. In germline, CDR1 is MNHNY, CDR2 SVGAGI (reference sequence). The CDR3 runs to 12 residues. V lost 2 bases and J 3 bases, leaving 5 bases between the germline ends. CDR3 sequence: CASSYDLYEQYF. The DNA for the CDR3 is TGTGCCAGCAGTTACGATCTCTACGAGCAGTACTTC.

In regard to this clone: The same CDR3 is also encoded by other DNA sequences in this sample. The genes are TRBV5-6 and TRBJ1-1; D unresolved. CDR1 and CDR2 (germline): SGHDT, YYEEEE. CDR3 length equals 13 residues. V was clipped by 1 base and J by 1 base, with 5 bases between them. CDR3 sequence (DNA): TGTGCCAGCAGCTTGTCGGAGAACACTGAAGCTTTCTTT. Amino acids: CASSLSENTEAFF. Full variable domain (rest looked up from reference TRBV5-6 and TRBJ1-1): DAGVTQSPTHLIKTRGQQVTLRCSPKSGHDTVSWYQQALGQGPQFIFQYYEEEERQRGNFPDRFSGHQFPNYSSELNVNALLLGDSALYLCASSLSENTEAFFGQGTRLTVV.

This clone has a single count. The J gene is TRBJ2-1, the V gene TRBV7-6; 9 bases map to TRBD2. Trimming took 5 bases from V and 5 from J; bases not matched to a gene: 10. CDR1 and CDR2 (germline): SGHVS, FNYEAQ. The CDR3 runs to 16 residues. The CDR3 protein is CASSQGLALLNNEQFF. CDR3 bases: TGTGCCAGCAGCCAAGGACTAGCGCTGTTAAACAATGAGCAGTTCTTC.

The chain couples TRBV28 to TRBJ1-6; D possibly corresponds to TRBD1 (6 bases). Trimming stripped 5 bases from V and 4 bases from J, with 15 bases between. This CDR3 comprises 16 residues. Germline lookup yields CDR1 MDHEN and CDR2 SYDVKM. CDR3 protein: CASSRGGGGYNSPLHF. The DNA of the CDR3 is TGTGCCAGCAGTCGAGGGGGGGGCGGATATAATTCACCCCTCCACTTT. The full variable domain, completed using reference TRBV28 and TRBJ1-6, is DVKVTQSSRYLVKRTGEKVFLECVQDMDHENMFWYRQDPGLGLRLIYFSYDVKMKEKGDIPEGYSVSREKKERFSLILESASTNQTSMYLCASSRGGGGYNSPLHFGNGTRLTVT.

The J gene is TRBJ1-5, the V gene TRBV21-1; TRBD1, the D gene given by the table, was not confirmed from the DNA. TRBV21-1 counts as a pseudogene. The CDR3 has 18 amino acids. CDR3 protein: CASSKNGTGGHSNQPQHF. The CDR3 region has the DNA TGTGCCAGCAGCAAAAACGGGACAGGTGGGCATAGCAATCAGCCCCAGCATTTT.

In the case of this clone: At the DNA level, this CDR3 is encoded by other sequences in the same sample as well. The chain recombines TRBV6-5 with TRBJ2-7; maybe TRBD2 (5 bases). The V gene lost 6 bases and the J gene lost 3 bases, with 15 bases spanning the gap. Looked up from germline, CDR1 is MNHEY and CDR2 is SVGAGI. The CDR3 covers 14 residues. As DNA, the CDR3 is TGTGCCAGCAGGCCCGGCGGGCCTGGCTACGAGCAGTACTTC. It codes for CASRPGGPGYEQYF.

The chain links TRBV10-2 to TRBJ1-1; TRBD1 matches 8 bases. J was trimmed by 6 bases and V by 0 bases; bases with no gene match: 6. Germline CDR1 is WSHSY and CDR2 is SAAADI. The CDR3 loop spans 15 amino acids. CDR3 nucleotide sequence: TGCGCCAGCAGTGAGTCGAAAAGCAGGGGGCCTGAAGCTTTCTTT. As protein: CASSESKSRGPEAFF.

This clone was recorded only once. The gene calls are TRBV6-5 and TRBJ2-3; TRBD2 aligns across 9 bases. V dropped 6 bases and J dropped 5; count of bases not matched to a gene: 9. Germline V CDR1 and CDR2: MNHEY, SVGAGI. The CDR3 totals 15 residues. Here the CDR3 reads CASSRLAEAVDTQYF. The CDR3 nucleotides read TGTGCCAGCAGCCGACTAGCGGAAGCTGTAGATACGCAGTATTTT.

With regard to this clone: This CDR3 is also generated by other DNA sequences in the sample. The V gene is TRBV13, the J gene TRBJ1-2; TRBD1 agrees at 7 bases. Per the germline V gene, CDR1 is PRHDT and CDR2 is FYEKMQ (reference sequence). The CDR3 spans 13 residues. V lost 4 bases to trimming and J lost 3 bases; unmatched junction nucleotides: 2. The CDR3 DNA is TGTGCCAGCAGCTCTCAGGGGGACTATGGCTACACCTTC. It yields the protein CASSSQGDYGYTF.

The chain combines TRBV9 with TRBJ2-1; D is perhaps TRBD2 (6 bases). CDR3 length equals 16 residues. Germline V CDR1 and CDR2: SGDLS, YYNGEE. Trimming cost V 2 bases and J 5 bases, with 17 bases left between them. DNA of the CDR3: TGTGCCAGCAGCGTCGGCCGGGGACTTCTTGACAATGAGCAGTTCTTC. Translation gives CASSVGRGLLDNEQFF.